This T cell receptor beta chain was profiled in a study of control samples from healthy donors and cancer patients. Assay: immunoSEQ multiplex PCR; the TCRdb copy retains only in-frame clones and omits some. This table holds 65,000 to 90,000 clones, about 95% found once. The CDR3 has 17 residues. Germline values: CDR1 MDHEN, CDR2 SYDVKM. Trimming took 4 bases from V and 5 from J; bases not matched to a gene: 12. The chain recombines TRBV28 with TRBJ1-1; 11 nucleotides match TRBD1. Sequences were obtained from blood. This clonotype was obtained from a woman in her twenties or thirties in good health. DNA of the CDR3: TGTGCCAGCAGTTCCGTGTCCGGGACAGGGGGTCGAACTGAAGCTTTCTTT. Its protein product is CASSSVSGTGGRTEAFF.